This TCR beta chain appears in the sequencing data of a study of T-cell memory formation after mild COVID-19. Study findings and constraints: The second-wave clones peaking on day 37 were not confirmed as SARS-CoV-2-specific.

Via MiXCR, TCRdb re-called the 5' RACE reads, giving one row per CDR3 protein. The sample holds around 390,000 distinct CDR3 sequences, roughly 15% seen once. This clonotype was detected only a few times. What it recognizes is unknown. CDR3 length equals 12 residues. The junction had 3 bases not matched to a gene; V was cut back by 3 bases and J by 7 bases. Germline lookup yields CDR1 SQVTM and CDR2 ANQGSEA. The TCR originated in a man younger than 35 who had mild COVID-19 (a few samples of this study predate the infection). Cell type and time point are not known. Material: PBMCs or a T cell subset sorted from them (not recorded which). This chain links TRBV29-1 with TRBJ2-1; 7 bases align to TRBD2. The CDR3, as DNA: TGCAGCGTTGAGAGGGGAGGGAATGAGCAGTTCTTC. Translated: CSVERGGNEQFF.